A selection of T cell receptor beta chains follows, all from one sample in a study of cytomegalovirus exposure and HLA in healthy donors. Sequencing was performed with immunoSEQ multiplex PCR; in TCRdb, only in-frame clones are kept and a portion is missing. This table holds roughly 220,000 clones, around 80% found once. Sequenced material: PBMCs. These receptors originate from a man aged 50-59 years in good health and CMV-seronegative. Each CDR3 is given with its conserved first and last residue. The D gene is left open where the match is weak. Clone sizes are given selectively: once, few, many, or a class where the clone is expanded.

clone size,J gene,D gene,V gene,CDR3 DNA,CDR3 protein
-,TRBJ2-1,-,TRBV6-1,TGTGCCAGCAGGAGGATGTACAATGAGCAGTTCTTC,CASRRMYNEQFF
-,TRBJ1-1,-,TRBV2,TGTGCCAGCAGTGCGATACTCGGGACTGAAGCTTTCTTT,CASSAILGTEAFF
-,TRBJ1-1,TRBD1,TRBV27,TGTGCCAGCAGTGGGTGGGACAGGGTAACTGAAGCTTTCTTT,CASSGWDRVTEAFF
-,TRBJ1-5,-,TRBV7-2,TGTGCCAGCAGCTTTACAAGCAATCAGCCCCAGCATTTT,CASSFTSNQPQHF
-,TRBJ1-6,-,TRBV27,TGTGCCAGCAGTTCCTCAACAGGGCTCTTCTATAATTCACCCCTCCACTTT,CASSSSTGLFYNSPLHF
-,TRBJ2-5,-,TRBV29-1,TGCAGCGTTGACATCGGGTCGGGCTGGGAGGAGACCCAGTACTTC,CSVDIGSGWEETQYF
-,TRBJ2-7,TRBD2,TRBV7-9,TGTGCCAGCAGCTTCAAGCGGGGCCTCTCCTACGAGCAGTACTTC,CASSFKRGLSYEQYF
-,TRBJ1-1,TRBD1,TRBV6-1,TGTGCCAGCAGTGACGGGACAGGAAGGGTCACTGAAGCTTTCTTT,CASSDGTGRVTEAFF
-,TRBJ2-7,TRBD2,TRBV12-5,TGTGCTAGTGGTTTGGTACCCCGGACTAGCGGGAGTGAAATAAGGACCTACGAGCAGTACTTC,CASGLVPRTSGSEIRTYEQYF
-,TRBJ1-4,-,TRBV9,TGTGCCAGCAGCGTCGCCCAGGGCGCTGAAAAACTGTTTTTT,CASSVAQGAEKLFF
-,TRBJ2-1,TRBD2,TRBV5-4,TGTGCCAGCAGCTCGGGACTAGCGAGGAATGAGCAGTTCTTC,CASSSGLARNEQFF
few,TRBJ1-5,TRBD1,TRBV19,TGTGCCAGTAGCAAGTCCCCCGGGACAGGGGGCAGAACGCAGCCCCAGCATTTT,CASSKSPGTGGRTQPQHF
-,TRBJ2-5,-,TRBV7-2,TGTGCCAGCAGCTTAGGTACGGTCCAAGAGACCCAGTACTTC,CASSLGTVQETQYF
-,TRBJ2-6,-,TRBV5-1,TGCGCCAGCAGCCATGGGGGCAACTACGCTGGGGCCAACGTCCTGACTTTC,CASSHGGNYAGANVLTF
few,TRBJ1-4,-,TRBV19,TGTGCCAGTAGTACGGGATCGGGGGTAGAAAAACTGTTTTTT,CASSTGSGVEKLFF
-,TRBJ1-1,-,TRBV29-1,TGCAGCGTTGACAGGGGAAACACTGAAGCTTTCTTT,CSVDRGNTEAFF
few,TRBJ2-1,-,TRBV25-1,TGTGCCAGCAGTCCGACTAAGCTTAGCTCCTACAATGAGCAGTTCTTC,CASSPTKLSSYNEQFF
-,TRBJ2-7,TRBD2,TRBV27,TGTGCCAGCAGTTTAAACCCTAGCGGGAGATACTACGAGCAGTACTTC,CASSLNPSGRYYEQYF
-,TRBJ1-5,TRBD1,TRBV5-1,TGCGCCAGCAGCTTGCAGGGGGCAAGCAATCAGCCCCAGCATTTT,CASSLQGASNQPQHF
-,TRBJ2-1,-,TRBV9,TGTGCCAGCAGCGCGAGGGGGGGTTACAATGAGCAGTTCTTC,CASSARGGYNEQFF
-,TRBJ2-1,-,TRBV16,TGTGCCAGCAGCCAAGTACAGGGCAATGAGCAGTTCTTC,CASSQVQGNEQFF
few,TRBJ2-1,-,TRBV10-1,TGCGCCAGCAGACTACTACATGCCAATGAGCAGTTCTTC,CASRLLHANEQFF
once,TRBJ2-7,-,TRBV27,TGTGCCAGCAGTTTTTTCGGCGAGCAGTACTTC,CASSFFGEQYF
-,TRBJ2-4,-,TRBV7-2,TGTGCCAGCAGCTTCATTAACGCTAAGTACTTC,CASSFINAKYF
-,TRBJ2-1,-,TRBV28,TGTGCCAGCAGTTTAATACCCCGGCAGGGGTGGAATGAGCAGTTCTTC,CASSLIPRQGWNEQFF
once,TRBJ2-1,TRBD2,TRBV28,TGTGCCAGTACGGTAGGGGTAGCGGGAGGGTATGAGCAGTTCTTC,CASTVGVAGGYEQFF
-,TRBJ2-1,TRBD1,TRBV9,TGTGCCAGCAGCGACCCTGAAGGGGGACAGGGTGGGGATGAGCAGTTCTTC,CASSDPEGGQGGDEQFF
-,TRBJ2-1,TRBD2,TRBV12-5,TGTGCTAGTGGTTCAGTTTTAGCGGGAGGGCACAATGAGCAGTTCTTC,CASGSVLAGGHNEQFF
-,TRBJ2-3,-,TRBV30,TGTGCCTGGAAGGTGGGGCCAGGGGAGGGGGATACGCAGTATTTT,CAWKVGPGEGDTQYF
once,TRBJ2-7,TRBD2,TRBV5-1,TGCGCCAGCAGCCAACGACTAGCGTACGGCGAGCAGTACTTC,CASSQRLAYGEQYF
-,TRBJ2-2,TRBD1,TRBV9,TGTGCCAGCAGGGACTCTGGGACAGGGGGGTACACCGGGGAGCTGTTTTTT,CASRDSGTGGYTGELFF
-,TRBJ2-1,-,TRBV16,TGTGCCAGCAGCCAATCGCGGTCTTACAATGAGCAGTTCTTC,CASSQSRSYNEQFF
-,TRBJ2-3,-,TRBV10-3,TGTGCCATCAGTGAGTCGACCGGGAATACGCAGTATTTT,CAISESTGNTQYF
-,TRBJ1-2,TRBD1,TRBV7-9,TGTGCAGGGGGTAGGGACAGCTATGGCTACACCTTC,CAGGRDSYGYTF
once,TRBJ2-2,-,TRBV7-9,TGTGCCAGCAGCTCATTAGCTGTCAACACCGGGGAGCTGTTTTTT,CASSSLAVNTGELFF
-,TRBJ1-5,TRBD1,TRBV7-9,TGTGCCAGCAGCTCGGACAGGGGTGATCAGCCCCAGCATTTT,CASSSDRGDQPQHF
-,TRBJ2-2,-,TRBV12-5,TGTGCTAGTGGTTCAGGGATGACCGGGGAGCTGTTTTTT,CASGSGMTGELFF
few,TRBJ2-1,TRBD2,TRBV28,TGTGCCAGCACTCCCGGACTAGCGGGAGGGTTTGGTAGGTTCTTC,CASTPGLAGGFGRFF
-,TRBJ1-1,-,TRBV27,TGTGCCAGCAGCCAGAACAGGCCCGACACTGAAGCTTTCTTT,CASSQNRPDTEAFF
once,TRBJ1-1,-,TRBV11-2,TGTGCCAGCAGCTTAGTGGCGGGCTACACTGAAGCTTTCTTT,CASSLVAGYTEAFF
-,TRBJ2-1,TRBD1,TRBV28,TGTGCCAGCAGCCCCCTCGCTAGGGGACAGACACGCCTGGGGACCTACAATGAGCAGTTCTTC,CASSPLARGQTRLGTYNEQFF
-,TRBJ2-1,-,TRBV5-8,TGTGCCAGCAACAGGGTATACAATGAGCAGTTCTTC,CASNRVYNEQFF
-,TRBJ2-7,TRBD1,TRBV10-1,TGCGCCAGCAGTGATGCCGGGACAGGGGGTTACGAGCAGTACTTC,CASSDAGTGGYEQYF
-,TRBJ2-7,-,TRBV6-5,TGTGCCAGCAGCCGGACAGTCGCCAACGAGCAGTACTTC,CASSRTVANEQYF
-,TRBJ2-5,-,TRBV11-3,TGTGCCAGCAGCTTTGGGCAGGGAAGGGGAGAGACCCAGTACTTC,CASSFGQGRGETQYF
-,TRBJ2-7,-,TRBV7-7,TGTGCCAGCAGCTTAAGCATACAGTCCTACGAGCAGTACTTC,CASSLSIQSYEQYF
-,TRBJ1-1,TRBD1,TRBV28,TGTGCCAGCAGCGCTAACAGGGGACAGAACACTGAAGCTTTCTTT,CASSANRGQNTEAFF
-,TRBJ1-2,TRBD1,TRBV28,TGTGCCAGCAGTTTCCCCACAGGGGGCGCAAACTATGGCTACACCTTC,CASSFPTGGANYGYTF